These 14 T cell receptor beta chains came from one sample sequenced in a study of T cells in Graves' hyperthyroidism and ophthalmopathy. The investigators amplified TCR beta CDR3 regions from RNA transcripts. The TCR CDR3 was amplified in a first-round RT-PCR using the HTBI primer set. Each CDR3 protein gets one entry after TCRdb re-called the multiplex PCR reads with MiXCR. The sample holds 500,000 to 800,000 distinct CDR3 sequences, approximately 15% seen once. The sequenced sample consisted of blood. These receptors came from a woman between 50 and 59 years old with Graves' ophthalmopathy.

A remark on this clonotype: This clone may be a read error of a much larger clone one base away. CDR3 protein: CAWRLTYERYF. The DNA for the CDR3 is TGTGCCTGGAGGCTAACCTACGAGCGGTACTTC. The V call is TRBV30, the J call TRBJ2-7; no clear D gene. CDR1 and CDR2 from the germline V gene are GTSNPN and SVGIG (reference sequence). The CDR3 has 11 amino acids.

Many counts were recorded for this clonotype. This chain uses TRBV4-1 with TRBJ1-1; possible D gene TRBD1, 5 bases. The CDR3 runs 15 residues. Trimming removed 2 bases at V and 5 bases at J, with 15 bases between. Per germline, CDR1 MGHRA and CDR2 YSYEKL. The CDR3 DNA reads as TGCGCCAGCAGCCAATTGGGTAGGGGTGGGACTGAAGCTTTCTTT. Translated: CASSQLGRGGTEAFF.

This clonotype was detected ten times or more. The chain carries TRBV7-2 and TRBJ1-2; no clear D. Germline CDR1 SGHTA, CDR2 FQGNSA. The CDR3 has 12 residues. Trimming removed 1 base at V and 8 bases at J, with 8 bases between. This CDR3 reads CASSLEGGGYTF. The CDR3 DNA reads TGTGCCAGCAGCTTAGAGGGAGGAGGCTACACCTTC.

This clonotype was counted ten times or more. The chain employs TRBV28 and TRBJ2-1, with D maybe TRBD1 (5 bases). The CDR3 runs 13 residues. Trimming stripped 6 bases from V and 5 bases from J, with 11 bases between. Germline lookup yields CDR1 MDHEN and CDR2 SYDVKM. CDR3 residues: CASSPRQNNEQFF. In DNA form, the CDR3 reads TGTGCCAGCAGCCCCAGACAGAACAATGAGCAGTTCTTC.

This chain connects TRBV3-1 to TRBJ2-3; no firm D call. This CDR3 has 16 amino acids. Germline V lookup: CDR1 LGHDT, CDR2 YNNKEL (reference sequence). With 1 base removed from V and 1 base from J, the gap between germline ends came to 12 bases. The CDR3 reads CASSQVSLGGTDTQYF. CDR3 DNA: TGTGCCAGCAGCCAAGTTTCCCTGGGCGGCACAGATACGCAGTATTTT.

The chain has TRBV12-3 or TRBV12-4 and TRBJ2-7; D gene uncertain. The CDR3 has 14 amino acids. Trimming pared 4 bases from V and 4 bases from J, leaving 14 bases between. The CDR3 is CASSSQRIFYEQYF. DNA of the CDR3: TGTGCCAGCAGTTCCCAGAGGATTTTTTACGAGCAGTACTTC.

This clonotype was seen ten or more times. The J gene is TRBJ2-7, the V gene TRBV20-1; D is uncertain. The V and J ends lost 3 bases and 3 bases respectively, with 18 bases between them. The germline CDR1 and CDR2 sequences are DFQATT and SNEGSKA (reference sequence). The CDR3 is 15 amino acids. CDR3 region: CSASVRSRLDYEQYF. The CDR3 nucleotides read TGCAGTGCTAGCGTCCGGTCGCGGCTAGACTACGAGCAGTACTTC.

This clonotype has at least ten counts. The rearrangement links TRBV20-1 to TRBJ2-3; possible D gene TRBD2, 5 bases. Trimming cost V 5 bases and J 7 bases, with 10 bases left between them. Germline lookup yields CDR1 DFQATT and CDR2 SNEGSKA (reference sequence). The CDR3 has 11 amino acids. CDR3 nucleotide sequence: TGCAGTGCTGGACTCAGAAATACGCAGTATTTT. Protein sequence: CSAGLRNTQYF.

In DNA, the CDR3 is TGTGCCAGCAGCCAAGAGGGGTTTCATGGCTACACCTTC. Translation: CASSQEGFHGYTF. This chain uses TRBV3-1 with TRBJ1-2; D gene ambiguous. The ends were cut back, 0 bases at V and 6 bases at J, with 8 bases in the middle. Germline assignment: CDR1 LGHDT and CDR2 YNNKEL (reference sequence). This CDR3 is 13 amino acids long.

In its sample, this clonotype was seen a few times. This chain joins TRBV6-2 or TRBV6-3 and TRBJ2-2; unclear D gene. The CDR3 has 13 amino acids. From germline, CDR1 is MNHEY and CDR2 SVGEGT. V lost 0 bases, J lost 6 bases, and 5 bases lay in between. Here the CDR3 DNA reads TGTGCCAGCAGTTACTCGTTGTCCGGGGAGCTGTTTTTT. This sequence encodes CASSYSLSGELFF.

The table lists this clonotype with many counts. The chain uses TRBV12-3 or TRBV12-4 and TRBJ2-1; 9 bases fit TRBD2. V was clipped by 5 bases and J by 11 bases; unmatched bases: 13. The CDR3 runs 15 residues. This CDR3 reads CASSLLGQRGVKQFF. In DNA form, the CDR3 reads TGTGCCAGCAGTCTACTGGGACAGCGGGGGGTCAAGCAGTTCTTC.

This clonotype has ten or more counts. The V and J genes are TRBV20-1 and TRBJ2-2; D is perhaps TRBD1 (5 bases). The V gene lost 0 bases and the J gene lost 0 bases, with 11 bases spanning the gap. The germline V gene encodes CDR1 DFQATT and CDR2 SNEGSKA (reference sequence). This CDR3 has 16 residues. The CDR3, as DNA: TGCAGTGCTAGAGATCCGGACACGACGAACACCGGGGAGCTGTTTTTT. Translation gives CSARDPDTTNTGELFF.

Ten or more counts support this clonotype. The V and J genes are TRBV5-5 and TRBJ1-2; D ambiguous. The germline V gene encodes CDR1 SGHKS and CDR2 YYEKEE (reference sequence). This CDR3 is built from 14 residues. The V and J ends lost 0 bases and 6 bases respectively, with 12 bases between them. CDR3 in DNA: TGTGCCAGCAGCTTGGTACTAGTAGGGAATGGCTACACCTTC. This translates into CASSLVLVGNGYTF. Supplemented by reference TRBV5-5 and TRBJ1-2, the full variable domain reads DAGVTQSPTHLIKTRGQQVTLRCSPISGHKSVSWYQQVLGQGPQFIFQYYEKEERGRGNFPDRFSARQFPNYSSELNVNALLLGDSALYLCASSLVLVGNGYTFGSGTRLTVV.

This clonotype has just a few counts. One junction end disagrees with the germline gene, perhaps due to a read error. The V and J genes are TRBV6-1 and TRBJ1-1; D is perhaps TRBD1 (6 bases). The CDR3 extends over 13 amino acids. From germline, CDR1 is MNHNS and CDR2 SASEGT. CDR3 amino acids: CAGKQGVATGAFF. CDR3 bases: TGTGCCGGGAAACAGGGCGTTGCCACTGGAGCTTTCTTT.